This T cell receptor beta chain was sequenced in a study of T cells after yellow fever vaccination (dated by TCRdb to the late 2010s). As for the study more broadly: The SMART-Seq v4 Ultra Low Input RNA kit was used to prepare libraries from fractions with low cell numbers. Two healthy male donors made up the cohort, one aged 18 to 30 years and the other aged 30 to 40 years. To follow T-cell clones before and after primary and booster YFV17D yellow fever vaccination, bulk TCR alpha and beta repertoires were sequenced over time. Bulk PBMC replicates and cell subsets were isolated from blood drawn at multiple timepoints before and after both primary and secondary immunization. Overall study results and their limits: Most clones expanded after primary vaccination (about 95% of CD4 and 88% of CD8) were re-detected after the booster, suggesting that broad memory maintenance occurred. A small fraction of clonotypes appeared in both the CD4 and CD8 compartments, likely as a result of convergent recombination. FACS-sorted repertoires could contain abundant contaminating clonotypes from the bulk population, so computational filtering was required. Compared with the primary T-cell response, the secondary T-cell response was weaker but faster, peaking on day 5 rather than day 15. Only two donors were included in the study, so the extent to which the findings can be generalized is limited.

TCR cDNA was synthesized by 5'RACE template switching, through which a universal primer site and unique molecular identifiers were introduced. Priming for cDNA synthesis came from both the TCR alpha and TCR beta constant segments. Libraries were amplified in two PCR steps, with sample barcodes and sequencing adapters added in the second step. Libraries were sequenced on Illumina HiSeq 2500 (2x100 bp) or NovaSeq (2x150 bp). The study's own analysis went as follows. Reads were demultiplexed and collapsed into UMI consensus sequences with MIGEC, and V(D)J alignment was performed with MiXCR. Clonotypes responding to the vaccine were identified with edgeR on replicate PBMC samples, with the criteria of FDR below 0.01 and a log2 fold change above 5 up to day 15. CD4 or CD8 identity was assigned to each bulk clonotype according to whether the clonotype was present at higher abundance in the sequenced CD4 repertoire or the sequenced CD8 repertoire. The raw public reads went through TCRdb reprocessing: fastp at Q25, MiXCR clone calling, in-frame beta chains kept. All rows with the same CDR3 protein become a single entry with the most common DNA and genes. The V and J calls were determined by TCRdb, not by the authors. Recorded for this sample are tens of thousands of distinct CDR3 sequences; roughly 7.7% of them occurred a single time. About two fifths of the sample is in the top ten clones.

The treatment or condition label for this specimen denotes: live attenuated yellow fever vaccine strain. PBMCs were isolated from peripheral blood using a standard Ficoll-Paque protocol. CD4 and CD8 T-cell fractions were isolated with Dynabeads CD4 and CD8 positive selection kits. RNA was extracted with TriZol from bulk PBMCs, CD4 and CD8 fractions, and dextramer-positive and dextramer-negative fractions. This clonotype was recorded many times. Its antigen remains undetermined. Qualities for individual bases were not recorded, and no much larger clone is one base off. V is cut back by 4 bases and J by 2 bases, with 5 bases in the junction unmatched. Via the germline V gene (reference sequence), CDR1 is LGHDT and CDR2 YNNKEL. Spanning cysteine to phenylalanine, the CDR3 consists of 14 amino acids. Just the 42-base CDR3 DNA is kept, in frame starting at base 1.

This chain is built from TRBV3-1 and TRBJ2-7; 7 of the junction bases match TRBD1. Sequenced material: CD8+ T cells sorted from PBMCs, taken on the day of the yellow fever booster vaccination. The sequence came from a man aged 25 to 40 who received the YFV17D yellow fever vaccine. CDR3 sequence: CASSPDRDPYEQYF. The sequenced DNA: TGTGCCAGCAGCCCAGACAGGGACCCCTACGAGCAGTACTTC.